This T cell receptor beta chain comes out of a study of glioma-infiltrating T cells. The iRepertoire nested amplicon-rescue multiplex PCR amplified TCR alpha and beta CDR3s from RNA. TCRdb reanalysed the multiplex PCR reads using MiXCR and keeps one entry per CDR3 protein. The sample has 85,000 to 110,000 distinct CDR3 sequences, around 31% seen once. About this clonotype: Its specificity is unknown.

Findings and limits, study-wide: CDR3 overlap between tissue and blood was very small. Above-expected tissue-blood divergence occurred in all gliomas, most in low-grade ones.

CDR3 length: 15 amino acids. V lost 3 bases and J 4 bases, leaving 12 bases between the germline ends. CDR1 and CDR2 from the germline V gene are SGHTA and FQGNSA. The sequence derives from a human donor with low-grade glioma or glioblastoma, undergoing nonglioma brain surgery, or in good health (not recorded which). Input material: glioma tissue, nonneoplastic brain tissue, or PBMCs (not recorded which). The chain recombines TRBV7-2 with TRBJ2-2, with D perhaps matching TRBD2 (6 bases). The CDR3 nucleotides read TGTGCCAGCAGCTTGTTAGCGGAGACCACCGGGGAGCTGTTTTTT. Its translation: CASSLLAETTGELFF.